This record covers a single T cell receptor beta chain. Its antigen is currently unknown. All patients experienced relapse after autologous stem cell transplantation, and brentuximab vedotin exposure was variable. Assay: immunoSEQ multiplex PCR; the TCRdb copy retains only in-frame clones and omits some. This sample has 13,000 or so clones, with over 75% found just once. These data originate in a study of PD-1 blockade in classical Hodgkin lymphoma. In the study overall: Patients got intravenous nivolumab 3 mg/kg every 2 weeks.

Overall study findings and caveats: Repertoire difference causes, possibly disease activity or prior therapy, remain undefined. For complete responders, baseline diversity was comparable to that of newly diagnosed patients.

The sequence was obtained from a human donor with classical Hodgkin lymphoma. This sample comprised peripheral blood mononuclear cells (PBMCs), obtained at baseline.

This CDR3 is CASSETSSYEQYF. The CDR3 DNA reads as TGTGCCAGCAGTGAGACTAGCTCCTACGAGCAGTACTTC. The V gene is TRBV6-1, the J gene TRBJ2-7, with D possibly TRBD2 on 6 matching bases. Germline loops: CDR1 MNHNS, CDR2 SASEGT. V lost 3 bases, J lost 0 bases, and 6 bases lay in between. The CDR3 contains 13 residues.